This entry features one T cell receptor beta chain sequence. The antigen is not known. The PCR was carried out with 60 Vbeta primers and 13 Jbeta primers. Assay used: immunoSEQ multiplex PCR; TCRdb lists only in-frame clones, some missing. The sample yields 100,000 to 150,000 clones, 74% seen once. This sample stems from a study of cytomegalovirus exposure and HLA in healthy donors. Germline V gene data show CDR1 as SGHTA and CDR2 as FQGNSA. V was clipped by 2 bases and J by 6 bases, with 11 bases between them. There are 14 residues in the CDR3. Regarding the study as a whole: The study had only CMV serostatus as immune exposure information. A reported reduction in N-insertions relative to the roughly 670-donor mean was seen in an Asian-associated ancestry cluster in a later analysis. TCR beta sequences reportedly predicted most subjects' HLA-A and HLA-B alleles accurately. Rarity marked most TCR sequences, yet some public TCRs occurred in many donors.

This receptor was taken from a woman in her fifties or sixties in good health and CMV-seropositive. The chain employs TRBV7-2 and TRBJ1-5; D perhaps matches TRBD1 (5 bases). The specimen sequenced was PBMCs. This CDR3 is CASSLRQGSQPQHF. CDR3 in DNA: TGTGCCAGCAGCTTAAGGCAGGGAAGTCAGCCCCAGCATTTT.